Listed here are 12 T cell receptor beta chains from one sample, sequenced in a study of cytomegalovirus exposure and HLA in healthy donors. The PCR employed 60 Vbeta primers together with 13 Jbeta primers. The table came from immunoSEQ multiplex PCR; TCRdb's copy has only in-frame clones and leaves some out. The sample records around 120,000 clones, about four fifths being singletons. Sequenced sample: PBMCs. Every receptor here comes from a woman between 40 and 50 years old in good health and CMV-seronegative.

The rearrangement uses TRBV5-1 and TRBJ1-3, with 7 positions matching TRBD1. The CDR3 is 14 amino acids. Per the germline V gene, CDR1 is SGHRS and CDR2 is YFSETQ. The junction had 5 bases not matched to a gene; V was cut back by 0 bases and J by 8 bases. CDR3 loop: CASSLAGTADTIYF. The CDR3 nucleotides are TGCGCCAGCAGCTTGGCCGGGACAGCTGACACCATATATTTT.

This clone was seen a handful of times. The chain uses TRBV5-1 and TRBJ2-3; perhaps TRBD1 as D (5 bases). The CDR3 runs 15 residues. CDR1 and CDR2 (germline): SGHRS, YFSETQ. V was cut by 7 bases and J by 0 bases, with 15 bases left in between. The DNA of the CDR3 is TGCGCCAGCTATTTCGACAGCCCTAGCACAGATACGCAGTATTTT. Protein product: CASYFDSPSTDTQYF.

The CDR3 DNA is TGTGCCAGCAGGACGGGGGACAGGGAAACCGGGGAGCTGTTTTTT. It yields the protein CASRTGDRETGELFF. The J gene is TRBJ2-2, the V gene TRBV6-6; 9 bases are a match to TRBD1. CDR1 MNHNY and CDR2 SVGAGI come from the germline V gene (reference sequence). This CDR3 has 15 residues. The junction had 7 bases not matched to a gene; V was cut back by 6 bases and J by 5 bases.

The chain combines TRBV6-1 with TRBJ1-2; possibly TRBD1 for D (5 bases). Germline CDR1 is MNHNS and CDR2 is SASEGT. The CDR3 has 16 amino acids. Trimming took 0 bases from V and 1 from J, leaving 12 bases between them. The CDR3 loop reads CASSEALGALNYGYTF. DNA of the CDR3: TGTGCCAGCAGTGAAGCGTTAGGGGCGCTTAACTATGGCTACACCTTC.

The chain couples TRBV2 to TRBJ2-1, with TRBD1 matching 8 bases. V was pared by 6 bases and J by 8 bases, with 9 bases of the junction left unmatched. CDR3 length: 14 amino acids. The germline CDR1 and CDR2 sequences are SNHLY and FYNNEI. Here the CDR3 reads CASSPSGQGDEQFF. The CDR3 bases are TGTGCCAGCAGCCCCTCAGGACAGGGCGATGAGCAGTTCTTC.

This clone came up a few times. The chain couples TRBV6-4 to TRBJ1-5, with a tentative D call TRBD1 (6 bases). The CDR3 totals 13 residues. Germline CDR1 MRHNA, CDR2 SNTAGT. Deletions cut 6 bases from V and 6 bases from J, with 12 bases between. Here the CDR3 DNA reads TGTGCCAGCAGCCGGGGGGCGGGTCAGCCCCAGCATTTT. The encoded protein is CASSRGAGQPQHF.

The J gene is TRBJ2-1, the V gene TRBV19, with D tentatively TRBD2 (6 bases). Germline CDR1 and CDR2: LNHDA and SQIVND (reference sequence). V was cut by 5 bases and J by 2 bases, with 13 bases left in between. The CDR3 loop spans 15 amino acids. The CDR3 sequence: CASSLGIAAYNEQFF. CDR3 nucleotides: TGTGCCAGTAGTCTCGGTATAGCGGCCTACAATGAGCAGTTCTTC.

The V gene is TRBV7-6, the J gene TRBJ2-7; 12 positions agree with TRBD2. The germline V gene has CDR1 SGHVS and CDR2 FNYEAQ. V gave up 4 bases and J gave up 4 bases; unmatched junction bases: 5. CDR3 length: 15 residues. CDR3 DNA: TGTGCCAGCAGCTCTCGGACTAGCGGGACGTACGAGCAGTACTTC. Residues: CASSSRTSGTYEQYF.

V usage is TRBV18 and J usage is TRBJ2-1, with TRBD1 matching 9 bases. This CDR3 region has 15 residues. V lost 4 bases to trimming and J lost 8 bases; unmatched junction nucleotides: 9. Germline CDR1 KGHSH, CDR2 LQKENI. The CDR3 DNA reads TGTGCCAGCTCACTTCGGGACAGGGTGAGGGATGAGCAGTTCTTC. The encoded protein is CASSLRDRVRDEQFF.

The V and J genes are TRBV7-3 and TRBJ2-3; 8 nucleotides align to TRBD2. Germline V lookup: CDR1 SGHTA, CDR2 FQGTGA. CDR3 length equals 18 residues. V was pared by 2 bases and J by 3 bases, with 13 bases of the junction left unmatched. CDR3 DNA sequence: TGTGCCAGCAGCTTAGGCTTAGCGGGGCCCATGGCGACAGATACGCAGTATTTT. Translation gives CASSLGLAGPMATDTQYF.

This chain connects TRBV19 to TRBJ2-7, with D perhaps matching TRBD2 (6 bases). CDR1 LNHDA and CDR2 SQIVND come from the germline V gene (reference sequence). CDR3 size: 13 residues. V gave up 5 bases and J gave up 6 bases, with 14 bases separating them. Written as DNA, the CDR3 is TGTGCCAGTAGTGGGGGGACCTTGAGCGAGCAGTACTTC. Protein product: CASSGGTLSEQYF.

The chain has TRBV5-6 and TRBJ1-1; D gene unclear. V was trimmed by 0 bases and J by 8 bases, leaving 8 bases between them. This CDR3 comprises 12 residues. Germline loops: CDR1 SGHDT, CDR2 YYEEEE. The CDR3 DNA follows: TGTGCCAGCAGCTTGGCCAGCAGGGAAGCTTTCTTT. Protein sequence: CASSLASREAFF.